This is a list of T cell receptor beta chains from one sample in a study of blood T cell repertoires in COVID-19. Generated by immunoSEQ multiplex PCR, the TCRdb table keeps only in-frame clones and is missing some. The sample has fewer than 350,000 clones, approximately 90% seen once. Sequenced input: PBMCs or T cells enriched from blood (not recorded which). These receptor sequences come from a woman aged 55-70 years in a cohort exposed to, infected with or recovered from COVID-19 (not recorded which). Both conserved end residues are part of each CDR3. The D gene is left open where the match is weak. The size of a clone is reported for some rows only, either as once, few or many, or as a class for expanded clones.

size,D,V,J,DNA,CDR3
.,.,TRBV5-4,TRBJ2-7,TGTGCCAGCAGCCCAAGGGGTAGCAGGTACGAGCAGTACTTC,CASSPRGSRYEQYF
.,.,TRBV7-2,TRBJ2-1,TGTGCCAGCAGCTTAATTTGGGGCTTAAGCTCCTACAATGAGCAGTTCTTC,CASSLIWGLSSYNEQFF
.,TRBD1,TRBV28,TRBJ1-2,TGTGCCAGCAGCGCAGGGGGGCCCTATGGCTACACCTTC,CASSAGGPYGYTF
.,TRBD2,TRBV9,TRBJ2-1,TGTGCCAGCAGCGTATTTCTAGCGGGAGATGGCCTCTACAATGAGCAGTTCTTC,CASSVFLAGDGLYNEQFF
.,.,TRBV3-1/TRBV3-2,TRBJ1-2,TGTGCCAGCAGCCACCTTGACTTAGGGGATGGCTACACCTTC,CASSHLDLGDGYTF
.,.,TRBV7-9,TRBJ2-1,TGTGCCAGCAGCTCTCAACTCGGAGTAGATCCCGAGCAGTTCTTC,CASSSQLGVDPEQFF
.,TRBD2,TRBV19,TRBJ2-1,TGTGCCAGTAGTAGAGCGGGGGGAGGCAATGAGCAGTTCTTC,CASSRAGGGNEQFF
.,.,TRBV27,TRBJ1-6,TGTGCCAGCAGTGGTCAGGGGAGCTCCTATAATTCACCCCTCCACTTT,CASSGQGSSYNSPLHF
.,TRBD2,TRBV2,TRBJ2-1,TGTGCCAGCAGTTTTACCGGGACTAGCGGTCGAAACAATGAGCAGTTCTTC,CASSFTGTSGRNNEQFF
once,.,TRBV2,TRBJ1-5,TGTGCCAGCAGTGAAGCCGGCGCCGGGGTGGGTCAGCCCCAGCATTTT,CASSEAGAGVGQPQHF
.,.,TRBV28,TRBJ2-3,TGTGCCAGCAGCCCGGAAGGGCGGGCCCCTAGCACAGATACGCAGTATTTT,CASSPEGRAPSTDTQYF
.,.,TRBV6-5,TRBJ2-6,TGTGCCAGCAGTTACTCGAGGTGGGCCAACGTCCTGACTTTC,CASSYSRWANVLTF
.,TRBD1,TRBV7-7,TRBJ2-1,TGTGCTAGCAGCTACGGACAGGGGAGTTACAATGAGCAGTTCTTC,CASSYGQGSYNEQFF
.,.,TRBV15,TRBJ1-4,TGTGCCACCAGCAGAGAGTCGTTTTCGTATGAAAAACTGTTTTTT,CATSRESFSYEKLFF
.,TRBD2,TRBV5-1,TRBJ2-7,TGCGCCAGCAGCTTGGGTAGCGGGGGAAGCCACGAGCAGTACTTC,CASSLGSGGSHEQYF
.,TRBD1,TRBV30,TRBJ1-2,TGTGCCTGGAGTCCCGGGACAGGGGGCGGCTACACCTTC,CAWSPGTGGGYTF